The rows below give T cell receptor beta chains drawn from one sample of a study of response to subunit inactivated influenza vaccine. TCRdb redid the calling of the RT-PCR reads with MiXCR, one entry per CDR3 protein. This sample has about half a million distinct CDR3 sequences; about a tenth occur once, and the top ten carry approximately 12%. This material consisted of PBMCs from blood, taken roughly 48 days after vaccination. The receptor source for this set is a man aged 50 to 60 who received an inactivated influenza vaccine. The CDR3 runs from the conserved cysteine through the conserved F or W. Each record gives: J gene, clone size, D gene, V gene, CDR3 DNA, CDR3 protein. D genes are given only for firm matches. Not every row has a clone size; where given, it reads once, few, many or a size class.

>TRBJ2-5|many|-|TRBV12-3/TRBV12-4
TGTGCCAGCAGTTTTTGGCTAGAGCGAGAGACCCAGTACTTC
CASSFWLERETQYF
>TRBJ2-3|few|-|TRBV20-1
TGCAGTGCTAAAGGGGGAAGCACAGATACGCAGTATTTT
CSAKGGSTDTQYF
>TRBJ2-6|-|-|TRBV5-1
TGCGCCAGCAGCGTCCCGGCCTACCCAGCCAACGTCCTGACTTTC
CASSVPAYPANVLTF
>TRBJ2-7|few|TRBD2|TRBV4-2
TGTGCCAGCAGCCAAGGGCGGGAGGGCCTCTACGAGCAGTACTTC
CASSQGREGLYEQYF
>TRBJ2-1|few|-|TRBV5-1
TGCGCCAGTAAAAAAGAACTTAACTACAATGAGCAGTTCTTC
CASKKELNYNEQFF
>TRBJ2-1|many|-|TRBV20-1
TGCAGTGCTAGGGCACGGTACAATGAGCAGTTCTTC
CSARARYNEQFF
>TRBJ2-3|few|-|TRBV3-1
TGTGCCAGCAGCCAAGTGGATGGCACGCAGTATTTT
CASSQVDGTQYF
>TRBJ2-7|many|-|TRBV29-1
TGCAGCGTTGAAGGGACCAGACAGGCGGGCGAGCAGTACTTC
CSVEGTRQAGEQYF
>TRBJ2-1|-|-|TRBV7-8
TGTGCCAGCAGCTCAACAGTCGTTAGGGACAATGAGCAGTTCTTC
CASSSTVVRDNEQFF
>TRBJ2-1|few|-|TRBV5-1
TGCGCCAGCAGCTTATCTGGGGGCCACAATGAGCAGTTCTTC
CASSLSGGHNEQFF
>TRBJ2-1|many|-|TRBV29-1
TGCAGCGAACAGGCGGACGCGACCGCCAATGAGCAGTTCTTC
CSEQADATANEQFF
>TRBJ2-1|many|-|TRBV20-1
TGCAGTGCTAGAGATACGGAAATGAGCTCCTACAATGAGCAGTTCTTC
CSARDTEMSSYNEQFF
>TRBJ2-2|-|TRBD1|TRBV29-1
TGCAGCGGCGTGGGGGACAGGGGGCCCGGGGAGCTGTTTTTT
CSGVGDRGPGELFF
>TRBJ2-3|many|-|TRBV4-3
TGCGCCAGCAGCCAAGAGCCGTCTAGCCCGCAGTATTTT
CASSQEPSSPQYF
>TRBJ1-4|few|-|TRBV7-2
TGTGCCAGCAGCCAGCGGAGTGGCGAAAAACTGTTTTTT
CASSQRSGEKLFF
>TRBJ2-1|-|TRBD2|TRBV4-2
TGTGCCAGCAGCCAAGGAGGCGGGAGTGTACATGAGCAGTTCTTC
CASSQGGGSVHEQFF
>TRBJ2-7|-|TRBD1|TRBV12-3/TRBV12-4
TGTGCCAGCAGTCCCGGGGGGACAGGGATCTACGAGCAGTACTTC
CASSPGGTGIYEQYF
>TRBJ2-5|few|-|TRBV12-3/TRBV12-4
TGTGCCAGCACCTTCCGGGCCACCTATCAAGAGACCCAGTACTTC
CASTFRATYQETQYF
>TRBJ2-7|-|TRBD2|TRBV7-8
TGTGCCAGCAGCCTTCTAGCGGGAGGGCCCCACTACGAGCAGTACTTC
CASSLLAGGPHYEQYF
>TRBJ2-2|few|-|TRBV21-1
TGTGCCAGCAGCAAAGCGGAGGACACGAACACCGGGGAGCTGTTTTTT
CASSKAEDTNTGELFF
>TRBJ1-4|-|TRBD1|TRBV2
TGTGCCAGCAGTGACAGGGGGCTAAATGAAAAACTGTTTTTT
CASSDRGLNEKLFF
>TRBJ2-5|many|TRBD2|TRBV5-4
TGTGCCAGCAGCGTTGCCGGGACTAGCGGGATGGAGACCCAGTACTTC
CASSVAGTSGMETQYF
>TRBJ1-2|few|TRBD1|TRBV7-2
TGTGCCAGCAGCCGGGACAGGGTCGACACCTTC
CASSRDRVDTF
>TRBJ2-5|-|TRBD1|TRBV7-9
TGTGCCAGCAGCTTACCCTTAAGATGGGACAGGGAGGAGACCCAGTACTTC
CASSLPLRWDREETQYF
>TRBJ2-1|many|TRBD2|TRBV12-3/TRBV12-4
TGTGCCAGCAGTTTTAGCGGGAGTTTAAATGAGCAGTTCTTC
CASSFSGSLNEQFF
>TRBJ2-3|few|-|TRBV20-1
TGCAGTGCTAGTTCTCATGCTCGGGGCGGGGGCAGGAATACGCAGTATTTT
CSASSHARGGGRNTQYF
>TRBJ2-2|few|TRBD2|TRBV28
TGTGCCAGCAGACCTGGGCGACTAGCGGGGGCAGGCCGCCTGACCGGGGAGCTGTTTTTT
CASRPGRLAGAGRLTGELFF
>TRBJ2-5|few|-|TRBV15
TGTGCCACCAGCAGAGGGAGGGGAGTTTTCCAAGAGACCCAGTACTTC
CATSRGRGVFQETQYF
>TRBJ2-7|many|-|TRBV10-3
TGTGCCATCAGCCCGGGTAGCGGTGATACCTACGAGCAGTACTTC
CAISPGSGDTYEQYF
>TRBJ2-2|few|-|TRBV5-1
TGCGCCAGCTCCGACAGAAATAAGAACACCGGGGAGCTGTTTTTT
CASSDRNKNTGELFF
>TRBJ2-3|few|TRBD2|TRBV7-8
TGTGCCAGCAGCTTGCGGGAGCTGGGCACAGATACGCAGTATTTT
CASSLRELGTDTQYF
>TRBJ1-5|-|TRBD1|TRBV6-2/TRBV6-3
TGTGCCAGCAGTTACTCTGGGACAGGGTTGGGGCCCCAGCATTTT
CASSYSGTGLGPQHF
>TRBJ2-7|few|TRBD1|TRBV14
TGTGCCAGCAGCGCTCAACAGGGGATTGAGCAGTACTTC
CASSAQQGIEQYF
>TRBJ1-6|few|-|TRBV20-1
TGCAGTGCTAGTCGGCGGAATTCACCCCTCCACTTT
CSASRRNSPLHF
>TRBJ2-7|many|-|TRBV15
TGTGCCACCAGCAGAGCTCCCCTAGAAATTGGTTTGTACGAGCAGTACTTC
CATSRAPLEIGLYEQYF
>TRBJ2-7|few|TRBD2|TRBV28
TGTGCCAGCCGGCAAGAACTAGCGGGGTCCTACGAGCAGTACTTC
CASRQELAGSYEQYF
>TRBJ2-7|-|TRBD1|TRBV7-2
TGTGCCAGCAGCCAAGGACAGGGGATGGGGAAGCAGTACTTC
CASSQGQGMGKQYF
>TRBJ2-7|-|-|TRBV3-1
TGTGCCAGCAGCCAAGTTGTGAACGAGCAGTACTTC
CASSQVVNEQYF
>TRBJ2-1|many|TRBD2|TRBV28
TGTGCCAGCAGTCAATATAGCGGGACCCCATACAATGAGCAGTTCTTC
CASSQYSGTPYNEQFF
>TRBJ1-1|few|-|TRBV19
TGTGCCAGTAGTATGTCGGCGAGGGTTGAAGCTTTCTTT
CASSMSARVEAFF
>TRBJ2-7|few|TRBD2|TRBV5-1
TGCGCCAGCAGCTTGGGTGGACTAGCGGGAACTTCCCACGAGCAGTACTTC
CASSLGGLAGTSHEQYF
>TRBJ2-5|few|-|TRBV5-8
TGTGCCAGCAGCCCTCCCGGCGGGAAGAGGGCCCAAGAGACCCAGTACTTC
CASSPPGGKRAQETQYF
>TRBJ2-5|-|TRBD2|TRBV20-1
TGCAGTGCTGGAAGGGAGGGACCGGAGACCCAGTACTTC
CSAGREGPETQYF
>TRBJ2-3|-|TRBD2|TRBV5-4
TGTGCCAGCAGCGCTCCTAGCGGGGGGCCAGATACGCAGTATTTT
CASSAPSGGPDTQYF
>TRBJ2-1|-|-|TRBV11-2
TGTGCCAGCAGCTCGCCTCCGCAGGGGCGGGGGCAGTTCTTC
CASSSPPQGRGQFF
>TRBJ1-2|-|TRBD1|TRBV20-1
TGCAGTGCTAACAGGGGGCCTGGCGGCTACACCTTC
CSANRGPGGYTF
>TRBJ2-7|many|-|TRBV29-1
TGCAGCGTTGCCGCGGGCCAGGGGAATATATACGAGCAGTACTTC
CSVAAGQGNIYEQYF
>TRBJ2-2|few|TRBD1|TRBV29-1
TGCAGCGTGGGACAGGGCGGGTACTCCGGGGAGCTGTTTTTT
CSVGQGGYSGELFF
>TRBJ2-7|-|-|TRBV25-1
TGTGCCAGCAACAGGACTCTCTCCTACGAGCAGTACTTC
CASNRTLSYEQYF